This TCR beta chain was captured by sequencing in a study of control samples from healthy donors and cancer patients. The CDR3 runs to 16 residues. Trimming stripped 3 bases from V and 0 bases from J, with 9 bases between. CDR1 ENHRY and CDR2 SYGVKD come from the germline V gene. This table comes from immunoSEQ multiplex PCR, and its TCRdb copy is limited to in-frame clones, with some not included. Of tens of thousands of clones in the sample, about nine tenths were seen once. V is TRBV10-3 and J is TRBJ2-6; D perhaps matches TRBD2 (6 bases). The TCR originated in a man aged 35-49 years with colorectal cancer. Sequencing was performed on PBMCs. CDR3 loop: CAISDQGGSGANVLTF. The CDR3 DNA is TGTGCCATCAGTGACCAGGGAGGCTCTGGGGCCAACGTCCTGACTTTC.